Each of the 27 T cell receptor beta chains below was sequenced from the same sample in a study of T-cell reconstitution after alpha-beta-depleted transplantation in children. A library of TCRbeta sequences, prepared with unique molecular identifiers, was generated. TCRdb reanalysed the PCR reads using MiXCR and keeps one entry per CDR3 protein. The data contain approximately 520,000 distinct CDR3 sequences, approximately 30% of them singletons. Sample: PBMCs from the stem cell graft donor, taken from the stem cell graft. These receptors were collected from a human donor who donated a stem cell graft to a child with aplastic anemia.

This clonotype was detected a few times. This sequence joins TRBV6-2 or TRBV6-3 and TRBJ1-5, with D maybe TRBD1 (5 bases). Germline V gives CDR1 MNHEY, CDR2 SVGEGT. The CDR3 has 15 residues. V lost 0 bases and J 6 bases, leaving 12 bases between the germline ends. CDR3 residues: CASSYSGLWSQPQHF. The CDR3 DNA is TGTGCCAGCAGTTACTCGGGGCTTTGGAGTCAGCCCCAGCATTTT.

This clonotype was counted ten times or more. The chain uses TRBV7-9 and TRBJ2-7; D possibly matches TRBD1 or TRBD2 (5 bases each). The germline CDR1 and CDR2 sequences are SEHNR and FQNEAQ (reference sequence). The CDR3 runs 13 residues. V gave up 2 bases and J gave up 9 bases, with 14 bases separating them. This CDR3 is CASSLRVVGVQYF. The CDR3 region has the DNA TGTGCCAGCAGCTTAAGAGTAGTGGGGGTGCAGTACTTC.

This clonotype has more than one count but fewer than ten. The V and J genes are TRBV3-1 and TRBJ2-1; TRBD1 agrees at 9 bases. Germline-derived CDR1 and CDR2 are LGHDT and YNNKEL (reference sequence). The V segment lost 4 bases and the J segment 3 bases; nucleotides outside the gene matches: 7. The CDR3 extends over 16 amino acids. The CDR3 spells CASSRVTGGDYNEQFF. Here the CDR3 DNA reads TGTGCCAGCAGCCGCGTGACAGGGGGGGACTACAATGAGCAGTTCTTC.

In this sample, this clonotype turned up many times. The CDR3 loop is CASSLGLAGANEQFF. CDR3 coding DNA: TGCGCCAGCAGCTTGGGCCTAGCGGGAGCAAATGAGCAGTTCTTC. J is TRBJ2-1 and V is TRBV5-1, with 10 bases lining up with TRBD2. Looked up from germline, CDR1 is SGHRS and CDR2 is YFSETQ. The junction had 4 bases not matched to a gene; V was cut back by 0 bases and J by 7 bases. The CDR3 consists of 15 residues.

This clonotype showed up just once. The gene calls are TRBV18 and TRBJ2-7; 8 bases are shared with TRBD1. CDR3 length: 14 residues. Germline lookup yields CDR1 KGHSH and CDR2 LQKENI. With 8 bases clipped from V and 1 base from J, the junction kept 7 bases outside the gene matches. The CDR3, as DNA: TGTGCCAGCCGCCCGACAGGGGAATCCTACGAGCAGTACGTC. Translation: CASRPTGESYEQYV.

This chain connects TRBV7-9 to TRBJ2-7; TRBD1 matches 8 bases. This CDR3 contains 14 residues. J lost 3 bases, V lost 5 bases, and 6 bases had no gene match. Germline V gene lookup returns CDR1 SEHNR and CDR2 FQNEAQ (reference sequence). The CDR3 DNA sequence: TGTGCCAGCAGCGCCCGGACAGGGTACTACGAGCAGTACTTC. Translating it yields CASSARTGYYEQYF. The full variable domain, completed using reference TRBV7-9 and TRBJ2-7, is DTGVSQNPRHKITKRGQNVTFRCDPISEHNRLYWYRQTLGQGPEFLTYFQNEAQLEKSRLLSDRFSAERPKGSFSTLEIQRTEQGDSAMYLCASSARTGYYEQYFGPGTRLTVT.

The chain carries TRBV7-9 and TRBJ2-3; the D is unclear. Looked up from germline, CDR1 is SEHNR and CDR2 is FQNEAQ (reference sequence). This CDR3 has 13 amino acids. The V and J ends lost 2 bases and 4 bases respectively, with 7 bases between them. The chain's CDR3 is CASSLLGPDTQYF. The CDR3 DNA reads as TGTGCCAGCAGCTTATTAGGTCCAGATACGCAGTATTTT.

The CDR3 is CASSLGLYRTGGLYNEQFF. CDR3 bases: TGCGCCAGCAGCTTGGGCCTATACAGAACAGGGGGCCTCTACAATGAGCAGTTCTTC. The J gene is TRBJ2-1, the V gene TRBV5-1, with 9 bases that match TRBD1. The V gene's germline CDR1 is SGHRS and CDR2 YFSETQ. The CDR3 has 19 residues. The V segment lost 0 bases and the J segment 3 bases; nucleotides outside the gene matches: 13.

This chain connects TRBV4-3 to TRBJ2-6; 7 bases map to TRBD1. Germline assignment: CDR1 LGHNA and CDR2 YSLEER. Trimming at V came to 1 base and at J to 1 base, leaving 1 base not matched to a gene. The CDR3 extends over 16 amino acids. This chain's CDR3 is CASSQATGSGANVLTF. Written as DNA, the CDR3 is TGCGCCAGCAGCCAAGCGACAGGGTCTGGGGCCAACGTCCTGACTTTC.

This clonotype was found many times. The CDR3 region is CASSPEPAGSSGGPQYF. The CDR3, as DNA: TGTGCCAGCAGCCCCGAACCAGCGGGGAGCTCTGGTGGGCCGCAGTATTTT. The genes are TRBV5-5 and TRBJ2-3; TRBD2 agrees at 7 bases. This CDR3 spans 17 amino acids. V shed 4 bases and J 10 bases; nucleotides not matched to a gene: 21. Germline CDR1 reads SGHKS; CDR2 reads YYEKEE (reference sequence).

The V and J genes are TRBV29-1 and TRBJ2-1, with 9 positions matching TRBD2. Germline CDR1 and CDR2: SQVTM and ANQGSEA. The junction had 8 bases not matched to a gene; V was cut back by 2 bases and J by 3 bases. The length of the CDR3 is 16 residues. As DNA, the CDR3 is TGCAGCGTTGAACGGCGGGCGGGGGGGATCTACAATGAGCAGTTCTTC. Protein product: CSVERRAGGIYNEQFF.

In its sample, this clonotype was seen a few times. The rearrangement links TRBV19 to TRBJ2-1, with TRBD2 matching over 16 bases. The CDR3 covers 17 residues. Germline V gene sequence: CDR1 LNHDA, CDR2 SQIVND (reference sequence). J was trimmed by 7 bases and V by 10 bases; bases with no gene match: 13. The CDR3 bases are TGTGCCACCAAACATAGGGGACTAGCGGGAGGGCTGAATGAGCAGTTCTTC. Its translation is CATKHRGLAGGLNEQFF.

The chain has TRBV28 and TRBJ2-1, with D possibly being TRBD1 (6 bases). The CDR3 has 13 amino acids. The germline V gene has CDR1 MDHEN and CDR2 SYDVKM. The V gene lost 6 bases and the J gene lost 6 bases, with 12 bases spanning the gap. CDR3 protein: CASRTDSFNEQFF. CDR3 coding DNA: TGTGCCAGCAGGACGGACAGTTTCAATGAGCAGTTCTTC.

There are many counts of this clonotype. The junction departs from the called germline gene at one end, perhaps through a read error. The chain joins TRBV5-1 to TRBJ1-4; TRBD1 matches at 8 bases. Germline assignment: CDR1 SGHRS and CDR2 YFSETQ. The CDR3 totals 14 residues. CDR3 nucleotide sequence: TGTGCCAGCAGCTCCGGACAGGGCGGTGAAAAACTGTTTTTT. This codes for CASSSGQGGEKLFF.

Only a few counts were recorded for this clonotype. The chain recombines TRBV6-1 with TRBJ2-3; D tentatively fits TRBD1 or TRBD2 (5 bases each). CDR1 and CDR2 from the germline V gene are MNHNS and SASEGT. The CDR3 is made up of 14 amino acids. Trimming took 6 bases from V and 2 from J, leaving 12 bases between them. CDR3 DNA: TGTGCCAGCAGGGACCGGGGACCCACAGATACGCAGTATTTT. Protein sequence: CASRDRGPTDTQYF.

V is TRBV5-1 and J is TRBJ2-5; possibly TRBD1 for D (7 bases). The CDR3 length is 15 residues. Germline V gene lookup returns CDR1 SGHRS and CDR2 YFSETQ. V lost 1 base and J 4 bases, leaving 14 bases between the germline ends. This CDR3 is CASSLSQGGSETQYF. CDR3 sequence (DNA): TGCGCCAGCAGCTTGAGTCAGGGGGGCTCAGAGACCCAGTACTTC. The entire variable domain, with the rest obtained from reference TRBV5-1 and TRBJ2-5, is as follows: KAGVTQTPRYLIKTRGQQVTLSCSPISGHRSVSWYQQTPGQGLQFLFEYFSETQRNKGNFPGRFSGRQFSNSRSEMNVSTLELGDSALYLCASSLSQGGSETQYFGPGTRLLVL.

The chain couples TRBV20-1 to TRBJ2-1; unclear D gene. The ends were cut back, 3 bases at V and 5 bases at J, with 8 bases in the middle. The CDR3 is 12 residues long. Germline CDR1 and CDR2: DFQATT and SNEGSKA (reference sequence). The CDR3 region is CSASQLHNEQFF. The CDR3 bases are TGCAGTGCTAGTCAGCTCCACAATGAGCAGTTCTTC.

This clonotype was found a few times. The chain uses TRBV7-2 and TRBJ2-7, with D possibly being TRBD1 (5 bases). There are 14 residues in the CDR3. V lost 4 bases to trimming and J lost 0 bases, with 10 bases between them. Germline lookup yields CDR1 SGHTA and CDR2 FQGNSA. CDR3 residues: CASSSSDSSYEQYV. The CDR3 DNA reads as TGTGCCAGCAGCTCCTCCGACAGCTCCTACGAGCAGTACGTC.

The table lists this clonotype with a few counts. The chain joins TRBV7-2 to TRBJ1-1; 8 bases agree with TRBD1. Germline-derived CDR1 and CDR2 are SGHTA and FQGNSA. This CDR3 has 15 amino acids. The V gene end was trimmed by 5 bases and the J gene end by 4 bases; junction bases not matched to a gene: 9. The CDR3 bases are TGTGCCAGCAGCACCCAGTACAGGGGGGGCACTGAAGCTTTCTTT. It encodes CASSTQYRGGTEAFF.

This clonotype was recorded a few times. The chain links TRBV5-1 to TRBJ2-6, with TRBD1 as a possible D gene (5 bases). Germline V gene sequence: CDR1 SGHRS, CDR2 YFSETQ. The CDR3 runs 16 residues. Trimming left V 5 bases short and J 1 base short, with 13 bases between. In nucleotides, the CDR3 is TGCGCCAGCAGGGTTGGGGCGGCTTCTGGGGCCAACGTCCTGACTTTC. This sequence encodes CASRVGAASGANVLTF.

The V call is TRBV10-3, the J call TRBJ2-5, with 7 nucleotides matching TRBD2. Germline V gene lookup returns CDR1 ENHRY and CDR2 SYGVKD. The CDR3 has 16 amino acids. V lost 0 bases, J lost 0 bases, and 4 bases stayed unmatched. The CDR3 region is CAISESGLIYQETQYF. The CDR3 DNA is TGTGCCATCAGTGAGTCGGGACTAATATACCAAGAGACCCAGTACTTC.

V usage is TRBV24-1 and J usage is TRBJ2-3; 12 positions match TRBD2. Trimming cost V 3 bases and J 5 bases; bases outside gene matches: 5. CDR1 is KGHDR, CDR2 SFDVKD, per germline. This CDR3 is 16 amino acids long. CDR3: CATSDGTSGRRDTQYF. The CDR3 bases are TGTGCCACCAGTGATGGCACTAGCGGGAGGAGAGATACGCAGTATTTT.

The CDR3 nucleotides are TGTGCCATCAGAAGAGGAACGACCGACAACAATGAGCAGTTCTTC. This translates into CAIRRGTTDNNEQFF. The chain joins TRBV10-3 to TRBJ2-1; the D is unclear. The CDR3 runs 15 residues. Trimming removed 6 bases from V and 5 bases from J, with 17 bases in between. The germline CDR1 and CDR2 sequences are ENHRY and SYGVKD.

This clonotype was seen a handful of times. The chain is built from TRBV7-9 and TRBJ1-1; tentatively, D is TRBD1 (5 bases). CDR3 length: 16 residues. Germline-derived CDR1 and CDR2 are SEHNR and FQNEAQ (reference sequence). The V and J ends lost 1 base and 4 bases respectively, with 16 bases between them. CDR3 DNA sequence: TGTGCCAGCAGCTTAGGCCGGGGGGAGTGGAGCACTGAAGCTTTCTTT. Translated: CASSLGRGEWSTEAFF.

V and J are TRBV12-3 or TRBV12-4 and TRBJ2-7, with 7 nucleotides matching TRBD1. This CDR3 spans 14 amino acids. The CDR3, as DNA: TGTGCCAGCTCGACAGGGCAGGTATCCTCCGAGCAGTACGTC. Amino acids: CASSTGQVSSEQYV.

The chain joins TRBV12-3 or TRBV12-4 to TRBJ1-5; perhaps TRBD1 as D (5 bases). The CDR3 has 15 residues. The V end lost 6 bases, the J end lost 4 bases, and 16 bases lay between the germline ends. CDR3 nucleotide sequence: TGTGCCAGCAGCCCCGCGGGGGGGACTAATCAGCCCCAGCATTTT. Translating gives CASSPAGGTNQPQHF.

This clonotype came up a few times. CDR3 amino acids: CASSPRQGVFPFF. CDR3 nucleotides: TGTGCCAGCAGCCCCCGACAGGGGGTCTTCCCTTTCTTT. This chain links TRBV7-9 with TRBJ1-1, with 9 bases identical to TRBD1. Losses at the gene ends were 5 bases for V and 12 bases for J; bases not matched to a gene: 10. CDR1 SEHNR and CDR2 FQNEAQ come from the germline V gene (reference sequence). The CDR3 extends over 13 amino acids.